The T cell receptor beta chain under discussion was sequenced for a study of shared clonotypes between healthy human individuals. TCRdb's table, derived via immunoSEQ multiplex PCR, lists solely in-frame clones and lacks some. In the table there are 740,000 or so clones, around 73% of which are singletons. This CDR3 has 11 amino acids. With 3 bases removed from V and 6 bases from J, the gap between germline ends came to 6 bases. Per the germline V gene, CDR1 is WNHNN and CDR2 is SYGVQD (reference sequence). A CD45RA-negative memory subset and a CD45RA+ naive subset were separated from the CD4+ cells.

The TCR was taken from a woman in her twenties or thirties in good health. The sequenced sample consisted of memory CD4+ T cells sorted from blood. Regarding subset: CD45RA-negative fraction. This chain links TRBV10-1 with TRBJ2-7; D gene unclear. The CDR3: CASSDRSEQYF. The CDR3 DNA reads TGCGCCAGCAGTGACCGGTCCGAGCAGTACTTC.